This T cell receptor beta chain was captured by sequencing in a study of shared clonotypes between healthy human individuals. The wider study: For every donor, three CD4 naive, three CD4 memory, two CD8 naive and one CD8 memory plates were used.

This CDR3 region has 18 residues. Per germline, CDR1 SGHRS and CDR2 YFSETQ. With 0 bases clipped from V and 9 bases from J, the junction kept 8 bases outside the gene matches. The table came from immunoSEQ multiplex PCR; TCRdb's copy has only in-frame clones and leaves some out. Of a few million clones in the sample, roughly 92% were seen once. On this clone itself: Its antigen is not identified.

Findings of the study overall: An anticipated effect of sequencing depth on clonotype sharing among donors was recognized.

This sequence joins TRBV5-1 and TRBJ2-2; 16 nucleotides line up with TRBD2. This receptor was identified in a man between 18 and 35 years old in good health. Sequencing was done on a sample of naive CD4+ T cells sorted from blood. Subset here: CD45RA+ positively selected. This chain's CDR3 is CASSLEGLAGGPHRELFF. DNA of the CDR3: TGCGCCAGCAGCTTGGAGGGACTAGCGGGGGGGCCGCATCGGGAGCTGTTTTTT.